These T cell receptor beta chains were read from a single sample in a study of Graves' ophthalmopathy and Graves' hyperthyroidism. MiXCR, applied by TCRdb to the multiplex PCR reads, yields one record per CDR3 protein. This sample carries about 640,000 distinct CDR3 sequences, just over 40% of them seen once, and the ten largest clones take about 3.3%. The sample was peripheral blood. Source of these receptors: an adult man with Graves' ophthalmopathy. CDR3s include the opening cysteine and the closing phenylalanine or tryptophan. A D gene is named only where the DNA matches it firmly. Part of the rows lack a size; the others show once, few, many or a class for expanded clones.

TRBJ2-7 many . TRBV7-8 CASSPSVGQYF TGTGCCAGCAGCCCCTCAGTGGGGCAGTACTTC
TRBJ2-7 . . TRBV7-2 CASRTTNYEQYF TGTGCCAGCAGGACCACTAACTACGAGCAGTACTTC
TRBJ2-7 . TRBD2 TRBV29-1 CSVTPGLAGGHEQYF TGCAGCGTAACACCGGGACTAGCGGGAGGGCACGAGCAGTACTTC
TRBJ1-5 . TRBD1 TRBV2 CASSGLTGVLPQHF TGTGCCAGCAGTGGACTGACAGGGGTTCTGCCCCAGCATTTT
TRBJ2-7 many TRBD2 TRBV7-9 CASSLPAGAYEQYF TGTGCCAGCAGCTTACCAGCGGGGGCCTACGAGCAGTACTTC
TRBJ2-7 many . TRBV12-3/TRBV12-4 CASTASGQTYEQYF TGTGCCAGCACCGCCTCAGGACAGACCTACGAGCAGTACTTC
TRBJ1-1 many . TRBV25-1 CASSEFAGMNTEAFF TGTGCCAGCAGTGAGTTTGCAGGAATGAACACTGAAGCTTTCTTT
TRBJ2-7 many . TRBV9 CASSFMDGGNEQYF TGTGCCAGCAGCTTTATGGACGGGGGAAACGAGCAGTACTTC
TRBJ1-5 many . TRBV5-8 CASSLGRDQPQHF TGTGCCAGCAGCTTGGGCAGGGACCAGCCCCAGCATTTT
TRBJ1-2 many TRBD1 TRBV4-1 CASSRGQGANNYGYTF TGCGCCAGCAGCCGGGGACAGGGGGCGAATAACTATGGCTACACCTTC
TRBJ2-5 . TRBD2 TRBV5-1 CASSADGGRATGGMGTQYF TGCGCCAGCAGCGCGGACGGTGGGAGGGCCACCGGGGGAATGGGGACCCAGTACTTC
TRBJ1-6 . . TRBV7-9 CASSEFFTSYNSPLHF TGTGCCAGTAGTGAGTTCTTCACAAGCTATAATTCACCCCTCCACTTT
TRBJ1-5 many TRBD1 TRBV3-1 CASSQGAGGQPQHF TGTGCCAGCAGCCAAGGGGCAGGGGGCCAGCCCCAGCATTTT
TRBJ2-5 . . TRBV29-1 CSRTWTDQETQYF TGCAGCCGAACCTGGACGGACCAAGAGACCCAGTACTTC
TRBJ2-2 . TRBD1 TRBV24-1 CATSDPGQGDGELFF TGTGCCACCAGTGATCCTGGACAGGGGGACGGGGAGCTGTTTTTT
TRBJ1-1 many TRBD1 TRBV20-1 CSAVGQSIAFF TGCAGTGCTGTGGGACAGTCGATAGCTTTCTTT
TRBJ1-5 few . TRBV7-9 CASSPGREGIRNQPQHF TGTGCCAGCAGCCCCGGGAGGGAGGGGATCCGCAATCAGCCCCAGCATTTT
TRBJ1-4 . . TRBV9 CASSLAGGPSVSHLRTNEKLFF TGTGCCAGCAGCCTAGCGGGAGGGCCCTCAGTCTCCCACCTAAGGACTAATGAAAAACTGTTTTTT
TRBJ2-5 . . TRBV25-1 CASSARDGGEEETQYF TGTGCCAGCAGTGCTAGAGATGGAGGGGAGGAAGAGACCCAGTACTTC
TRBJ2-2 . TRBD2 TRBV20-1 CSARRGGRGTGELFF TGCAGTGCTAGGCGGGGGGGCCGAGGCACCGGGGAGCTGTTTTTT
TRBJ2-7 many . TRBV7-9 CASSLGDWTYEQYF TGTGCCAGCAGCTTAGGTGACTGGACCTACGAGCAGTACTTC
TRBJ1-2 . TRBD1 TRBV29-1 CSPEDRGHGYTF TGCAGCCCAGAGGACAGGGGGCATGGCTACACCTTC
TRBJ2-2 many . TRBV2 CASSAGVANTGELFF TGTGCCAGCAGTGCAGGCGTCGCGAACACCGGGGAGCTGTTTTTT
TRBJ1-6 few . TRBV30 CAWSVQGDSPLHF TGTGCCTGGAGTGTCCAAGGGGATTCACCCCTCCACTTT
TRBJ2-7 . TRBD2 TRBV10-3 CASSEVSGRAYEQYF TGTGCCAGCAGTGAGGTTAGCGGGAGGGCCTACGAGCAGTACTTC
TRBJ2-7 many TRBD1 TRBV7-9 CASSRITGGYEQYF TGTGCCAGCAGCAGGATCACAGGGGGCTACGAGCAGTACTTC
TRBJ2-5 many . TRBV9 CASSPTGGSWETQYF TGTGCCAGCAGCCCGACGGGTGGGAGCTGGGAGACCCAGTACTTC
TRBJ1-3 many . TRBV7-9 CASSLGIRGGNTIYF TGTGCCAGCAGCTTAGGAATTCGGGGTGGAAACACCATATATTTT
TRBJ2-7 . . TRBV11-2 CASSLGEQVADEQYF TGTGCCAGCAGCTTAGGGGAACAGGTAGCCGACGAGCAGTACTTC
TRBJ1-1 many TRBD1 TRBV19 CAIRQGNTEAFF TGTGCCATAAGACAGGGAAACACTGAAGCTTTCTTT
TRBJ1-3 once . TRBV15 CATSSELIGPGNTIYF TGTGCCACGAGCAGTGAACTTATCGGCCCTGGAAACACCATATATTTT
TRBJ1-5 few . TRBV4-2 CASSQDLRDTGQPQHF TGTGCCAGCAGCCAAGATCTACGAGACACCGGACAGCCCCAGCATTTT
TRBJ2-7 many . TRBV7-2 CASSTGTRHEQYF TGTGCCAGCAGCACGGGGACCCGCCACGAGCAGTACTTC
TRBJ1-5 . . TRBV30 CAWSVRSSNQPQHF TGTGCCTGGAGTGTACGCAGTAGCAATCAGCCCCAGCATTTT
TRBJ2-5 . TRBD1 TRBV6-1 CASSYFPTGGDETQYF TGTGCCAGCAGTTACTTCCCTACAGGGGGCGACGAGACCCAGTACTTC
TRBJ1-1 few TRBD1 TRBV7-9 CASSQAHSRGGHTEAFF TGTGCCAGCAGCCAAGCCCATAGCAGGGGGGGTCACACTGAAGCTTTCTTT
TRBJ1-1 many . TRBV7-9 CASSQDWGMNTEAFF TGTGCCAGCAGCCAAGACTGGGGGATGAACACTGAAGCTTTCTTT
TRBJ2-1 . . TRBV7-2 CASSLAPLSGNEQFF TGTGCCAGCAGCTTAGCACCCCTATCGGGGAATGAGCAGTTCTTC
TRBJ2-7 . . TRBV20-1 CSATEGLYEQYF TGCAGTGCTACAGAGGGGCTCTACGAGCAGTACTTC
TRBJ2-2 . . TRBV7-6 CASSSPGGGELFF TGTGCCAGCAGCAGTCCCGGAGGCGGGGAGCTGTTTTTT
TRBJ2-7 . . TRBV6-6 CASSHGDSQYF TGTGCCAGCAGCCACGGGGACTCCCAGTACTTC
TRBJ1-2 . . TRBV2 CASSRETNYGYTF TGTGCCAGCAGTAGGGAAACTAACTATGGCTACACCTTC
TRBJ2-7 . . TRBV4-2 CASLGVFSSYEQYF TGTGCCAGCTTAGGGGTCTTCAGCTCCTACGAGCAGTACTTC
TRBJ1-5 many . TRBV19 CASSITGGGGQPQHF TGTGCCAGTAGTATAACAGGAGGAGGGGGTCAGCCCCAGCATTTT
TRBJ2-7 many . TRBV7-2 CASREVDEQYF TGTGCCAGCAGGGAGGTCGACGAGCAGTACTTC
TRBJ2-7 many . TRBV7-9 CASSHGARDEQYF TGTGCCAGCAGCCATGGGGCCCGCGATGAGCAGTACTTC
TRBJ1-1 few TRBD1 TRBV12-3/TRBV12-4 CASSWDRQNTEAFF TGTGCCAGCAGTTGGGACAGGCAGAACACTGAAGCTTTCTTT
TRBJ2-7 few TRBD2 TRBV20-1 CSAASGGGAPYEQYF TGCAGTGCCGCTTCGGGGGGGGGGGCCCCCTACGAGCAGTACTTC
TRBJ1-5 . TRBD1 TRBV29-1 CSPRSGTGLHF TGCAGCCCACGATCCGGGACAGGATTGCATTTT
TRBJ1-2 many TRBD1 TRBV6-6 CASSYRGTGQSNGYTF TGTGCCAGCAGTTACCGGGGTACGGGACAGTCCAATGGCTACACCTTC
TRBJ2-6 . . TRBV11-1 CASSIWQAGASVLSF TGTGCCAGTAGTATTTGGCAAGCTGGGGCCAGCGTCCTGTCTTTC
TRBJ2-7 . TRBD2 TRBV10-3 CAITERASGGHEQYF TGTGCCATCACTGAGAGGGCTAGCGGGGGCCACGAGCAGTACTTC
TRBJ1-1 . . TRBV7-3 CASSSHGGGAFF TGTGCCAGCAGCAGCCACGGGGGCGGGGCTTTCTTT
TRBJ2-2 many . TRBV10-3 CAISESGVRTGELFF TGTGCCATCAGTGAGTCTGGGGTACGCACCGGGGAGCTGTTTTTT
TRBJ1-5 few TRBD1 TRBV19 CASSNVDRGLQPQHF TGTGCCAGTAGTAATGTGGACAGGGGGCTTCAGCCCCAGCATTTT